This entry lists 20 T cell receptor beta chains sequenced from one sample in a study of blood T cell repertoires in COVID-19. The repertoire was sequenced with immunoSEQ multiplex PCR; TCRdb's copy has only in-frame clones and lacks some. This repertoire shows around 200,000 clones, 86% found once; its top ten account for approximately 11%. Material for sequencing was peripheral blood. These receptors were collected from a woman in her sixties with COVID-19, enrolled during active disease.

This clone was seen more than once but under ten times. Other DNA sequences in the same sample also yield this CDR3. The gene calls are TRBV5-1 and TRBJ2-1, with D possibly TRBD2 on 5 matching bases. Germline CDR1 SGHRS, CDR2 YFSETQ. Trimming stripped 1 base from V and 0 bases from J, with 8 bases between. This CDR3 comprises 15 residues. CDR3 protein: CASSLPGISYNEQFF. As DNA, the CDR3 is TGCGCCAGCAGCTTGCCGGGGATCTCCTACAATGAGCAGTTCTTC.

V and J are TRBV27 and TRBJ1-1, with 7 bases identical to TRBD1. The V gene end was trimmed by 5 bases and the J gene end by 9 bases; junction bases not matched to a gene: 3. The CDR3 totals 11 residues. Looked up from germline, CDR1 is MNHEY and CDR2 is SMNVEV (reference sequence). The CDR3: CASSEGAKAFF. In DNA form, the CDR3 reads TGTGCCAGCAGTGAGGGGGCGAAAGCTTTCTTT.

The CDR3 coding sequence is TGTGCCACCAGTGGAGTGCGGACAGGTGACTACAATGAGCAGTTCTTC. Translated: CATSGVRTGDYNEQFF. The J gene is TRBJ2-1, the V gene TRBV24-1; 7 bases align to TRBD1. After removal of 5 bases from V and 3 bases from J, the junction contained 9 bases not matched to a gene. This CDR3 region has 16 residues. In germline, CDR1 is KGHDR, CDR2 SFDVKD.

The CDR3: CASSPRTRSYEQYF. The CDR3 nucleotides read TGTGCCAGCAGCCCCCGGACACGATCCTACGAGCAGTACTTC. V is TRBV9 and J is TRBJ2-7, with D perhaps matching TRBD1 (5 bases). Germline CDR1 SGDLS, CDR2 YYNGEE. The V gene lost 4 bases and the J gene lost 1 base, with 12 bases spanning the gap. This CDR3 has 14 amino acids.

The CDR3 sequence: CAWRRERNEQFF. DNA of the CDR3: TGTGCCTGGCGGCGGGAGCGTAATGAGCAGTTCTTC. The chain has TRBV30 and TRBJ2-1; 7 positions agree with TRBD2. CDR1 is GTSNPN and CDR2 is SVGIG in the germline V gene (reference sequence). Trimming at V came to 5 bases and at J to 7 bases, leaving 5 bases not matched to a gene. The CDR3 is made up of 12 amino acids.

The gene calls are TRBV6-1 and TRBJ2-3; possibly TRBD1 for D (5 bases). This CDR3 is built from 15 residues. V shed 2 bases and J shed 2 bases, with 11 bases lying between them. Germline assignment: CDR1 MNHNS and CDR2 SASEGT. The CDR3 DNA reads TGTGCCAGCAGTGAACCCCAGGGCATCACAGATACGCAGTATTTT. It translates to CASSEPQGITDTQYF.

The chain is built from TRBV24-1 and TRBJ2-5; TRBD2 might be the D (6 bases). The V gene lost 2 bases and the J gene lost 5 bases, with 20 bases spanning the gap. The length of the CDR3 is 17 residues. Looked up from germline, CDR1 is KGHDR and CDR2 is SFDVKD. This CDR3 is CATSDSGLPRKGETQYF. DNA for the CDR3: TGTGCCACCAGTGATTCGGGACTCCCACGGAAAGGGGAGACCCAGTACTTC.

This rearrangement joins TRBV6-1 to TRBJ2-3; no reliable D call. Germline V CDR1 and CDR2: MNHNS, SASEGT. This CDR3 spans 15 amino acids. Between the trimmed V and J ends, which lost 1 base and 3 bases, there was a span of 11 bases. Here the CDR3 reads CASSEGNSWTDTQYF. DNA of the CDR3: TGTGCCAGCAGTGAAGGAAACAGTTGGACAGATACGCAGTATTTT.

The chain carries TRBV27 and TRBJ2-1; TRBD2 matches 10 bases. Germline V gives CDR1 MNHEY, CDR2 SMNVEV (reference sequence). The junction had 13 bases not matched to a gene; V was cut back by 4 bases and J by 1 base. CDR3 length: 19 amino acids. This CDR3 reads CASSSRLAGGGTSYNEQFF. Written as DNA, the CDR3 is TGTGCCAGCAGTTCTAGACTAGCGGGTGGGGGGACTTCCTACAATGAGCAGTTCTTC.

V usage is TRBV6-2 or TRBV6-3 and J usage is TRBJ2-1, with 10 bases that match TRBD1. The germline V gene has CDR1 MNHEY and CDR2 SVGEGT. The ends lost 0 bases at V and 0 bases at J; junction bases unmatched: 5. The CDR3 contains 18 residues. The CDR3: CASSYSTGQGISYNEQFF. CDR3 sequence (DNA): TGTGCCAGCAGTTACTCGACGGGACAGGGGATCTCCTACAATGAGCAGTTCTTC.

Note on this clone: A junction boundary mismatches the germline segment, possibly from a read error. J is TRBJ1-2 and V is TRBV10-2; TRBD1 matches at 9 bases. CDR1 is WSHSY, CDR2 SAAADI, per germline. The CDR3 totals 11 residues. The CDR3, as DNA: TGCGCCAGCAGTGAGGGACAGGGGCCCTGGTGG. Translated: CASSEGQGPWW.

The chain couples TRBV29-1 to TRBJ1-4, with D possibly matching TRBD1 (6 bases). Germline loops: CDR1 SQVTM, CDR2 ANQGSEA. The CDR3 spans 14 residues. Trimming took off 4 bases at V and 2 bases at J, with 11 bases between the two ends. Here the CDR3 reads CSVAVRGTNEKLFF. For the CDR3, the DNA is TGCAGCGTTGCCGTCAGGGGTACTAATGAAAAACTGTTTTTT.

In the case of this clone: A junction end diverges from the germline sequence, so it may reflect a read error. The V gene is TRBV5-6, the J gene TRBJ1-1; 7 bases match TRBD1. The germline gives CDR1 SGHDT, CDR2 YYEEEE. There are 14 residues in the CDR3. Written as DNA, the CDR3 is TGTGCCCGCAGGGGGGGGCAGGGAGCCACTGAAGCTTTCTTT. Translating gives CARRGGQGATEAFF. The full variable domain, completed using reference TRBV5-6 and TRBJ1-1, is DAGVTQSPTHLIKTRGQQVTLRCSPKSGHDTVSWYQQALGQGPQFIFQYYEEEERQRGNFPDRFSGHQFPNYSSELNVNALLLGDSALYLCARRGGQGATEAFFGQGTRLTVV.

The J gene is TRBJ2-7, the V gene TRBV29-1; 8 nucleotides match TRBD1. Germline assignment: CDR1 SQVTM and CDR2 ANQGSEA. This CDR3 is built from 11 residues. Written as DNA, the CDR3 is TGCTCCATCAGGGGGCTCCACGAGCAGTACTTC. Amino acids: CSIRGLHEQYF.

The V and J genes are TRBV11-2 and TRBJ2-7, with 13 positions matching TRBD2. V trimming: 8 bases; J trimming: 6 bases; junction bases outside the gene matches: 4. Germline V CDR1 and CDR2: SGHAT, FQNNGV. The CDR3 length is 13 residues. The CDR3 spells CASGRLAGGEQYF. DNA for the CDR3: TGTGCCAGCGGCCGACTAGCGGGAGGCGAGCAGTACTTC.

V gene TRBV6-2 or TRBV6-3 combines with J gene TRBJ2-1; the D gene is possibly TRBD2 (6 bases). V lost 4 bases to trimming and J lost 5 bases, with 18 bases between them. This CDR3 has 16 residues. Looked up from germline, CDR1 is MNHEY and CDR2 is SVGEGT. The CDR3 loop reads CASSSPSAPNNNEQFF. CDR3 DNA: TGTGCCAGCAGTTCCCCTAGCGCCCCCAACAACAATGAGCAGTTCTTC.

This clone was detected only a few times. The chain links TRBV5-8 to TRBJ1-1; D remains unclear. The V end lost 4 bases, the J end lost 1 base, and 8 bases lay between the germline ends. Looked up from germline, CDR1 is SGHTS and CDR2 is YDEGEE. This CDR3 is built from 13 residues. The CDR3 here is CASSDPRNTEAFF. In DNA form, the CDR3 reads TGTGCCAGCAGCGATCCTAGGAACACTGAAGCTTTCTTT.

This chain uses TRBV24-1 with TRBJ2-3, with 9 positions matching TRBD2. V was pared by 3 bases and J by 4 bases, with 7 bases of the junction left unmatched. Germline CDR1 KGHDR, CDR2 SFDVKD. The CDR3 spans 16 residues. The CDR3 sequence: CATSDPSGRRADTQYF. CDR3 bases: TGTGCCACCAGTGATCCCAGCGGGAGGAGGGCAGATACGCAGTATTTT.

The chain joins TRBV27 to TRBJ2-3, with 10 positions matching TRBD1. V lost 3 bases, J lost 4 bases, and 4 bases stayed unmatched. CDR1 is MNHEY and CDR2 is SMNVEV in the germline V gene (reference sequence). The CDR3 is 15 amino acids. The CDR3 DNA reads TGTGCCAGCAGTTTCGACAGGGGGCGCGCAGATACGCAGTATTTT. Amino acids: CASSFDRGRADTQYF.

This chain joins TRBV9 and TRBJ1-2, with 7 bases identical to TRBD1. Trimming cost V 3 bases and J 2 bases; bases outside gene matches: 4. Germline-derived CDR1 and CDR2 are SGDLS and YYNGEE. There are 14 residues in the CDR3. CDR3 residues: CASSALTGNYGYTF. As DNA, the CDR3 is TGTGCCAGCAGCGCCTTGACAGGGAACTATGGCTACACCTTC. The whole variable domain, filled in from reference TRBV9 and TRBJ1-2, reads DSGVTQTPKHLITATGQRVTLRCSPRSGDLSVYWYQQSLDQGLQFLIQYYNGEERAKGNILERFSAQQFPDLHSELNLSSLELGDSALYFCASSALTGNYGYTFGSGTRLTVV.